These T cell receptor beta chains were read from a single sample in a study of blood T cells in healthy people across ages. TCRdb reanalysed the 5' RACE reads using MiXCR and keeps one entry per CDR3 protein. Of about 1.6 million distinct CDR3 sequences listed, around 35% were seen once; the top ten hold about 11%. What was sequenced was blood. The receptor source for this set is a woman under 40 in good health. Both conserved end residues are part of each CDR3. A D gene is named only where the DNA matches it firmly. For some rows the clone size is stated as once, few or many, or as a class when expanded; others skip it.

J gene: TRBJ2-7
clone size: few
D gene: -
V gene: TRBV13
CDR3 DNA: TGTGCCAGCAGCTTAGAGCAGGGGTCCTACGAGCAGTACTTC
CDR3 protein: CASSLEQGSYEQYF

J gene: TRBJ2-7
clone size: many
D gene: -
V gene: TRBV6-6
CDR3 DNA: TGTGCCAGCAGTTACGGCCCCTACGAGCAGTACTTC
CDR3 protein: CASSYGPYEQYF

J gene: TRBJ2-5
clone size: once
D gene: TRBD2
V gene: TRBV11-1
CDR3 DNA: TGTGCCAGCAGCCATGGGGGGGACTGGGGTCGAGAGACCCAGTACTTC
CDR3 protein: CASSHGGDWGRETQYF

J gene: TRBJ1-1
clone size: -
D gene: -
V gene: TRBV20-1
CDR3 DNA: TGCAGTGCGGAGGGCACTGAAGCTTTCTTT
CDR3 protein: CSAEGTEAFF

J gene: TRBJ1-6
clone size: -
D gene: -
V gene: TRBV20-1
CDR3 DNA: TGCAGTGCTCGGGACGGTCCGCCGAATTCACCCCTCCACTTT
CDR3 protein: CSARDGPPNSPLHF

J gene: TRBJ2-5
clone size: -
D gene: -
V gene: TRBV7-6
CDR3 DNA: TGTGCCAGCAGCCCCTCGGCAGGGGCCTTGTACCAAGAGACCCAGTACTTC
CDR3 protein: CASSPSAGALYQETQYF

J gene: TRBJ1-6
clone size: -
D gene: -
V gene: TRBV6-2/TRBV6-3
CDR3 DNA: TGTGCCAGCAGTTACTCACAGGAAAACTCACCCCTCCACTTT
CDR3 protein: CASSYSQENSPLHF

J gene: TRBJ2-7
clone size: few
D gene: TRBD1
V gene: TRBV5-8
CDR3 DNA: TGTGCCAGCAGCACTGCTCAGGGGGCTCCGACCTACGAGCAGTACTTC
CDR3 protein: CASSTAQGAPTYEQYF

J gene: TRBJ2-1
clone size: -
D gene: -
V gene: TRBV20-1
CDR3 DNA: TGCAGTGCTAGAGCGCCTGCGGCGGGGCAGGATGAGCAGTTCTTC
CDR3 protein: CSARAPAAGQDEQFF

J gene: TRBJ1-2
clone size: once
D gene: -
V gene: TRBV12-3/TRBV12-4
CDR3 DNA: TGTGCCAGCAGTTTAGGTGGACAGATGATGAAATACACCTTC
CDR3 protein: CASSLGGQMMKYTF

J gene: TRBJ2-5
clone size: -
D gene: -
V gene: TRBV24-1
CDR3 DNA: TGTGCCACCAGTGATTCCCGGAGGTTGAGAGAGACCCAGTACTTC
CDR3 protein: CATSDSRRLRETQYF

J gene: TRBJ2-7
clone size: many
D gene: -
V gene: TRBV20-1
CDR3 DNA: TGCAGTGCCCCCAACCCGGAACCGAAAAGATACGAGCAGTACTTC
CDR3 protein: CSAPNPEPKRYEQYF

J gene: TRBJ2-5
clone size: -
D gene: -
V gene: TRBV7-2
CDR3 DNA: TGTGCCAGCAGCTTAGACCCCAGGGGGGCAGAGACCCAGTACTTC
CDR3 protein: CASSLDPRGAETQYF

J gene: TRBJ2-7
clone size: few
D gene: -
V gene: TRBV20-1
CDR3 DNA: TGCAGTGCTAGACCCGACTACGAGCAGTACTTC
CDR3 protein: CSARPDYEQYF

J gene: TRBJ1-4
clone size: -
D gene: -
V gene: TRBV7-6
CDR3 DNA: TGTGCCAGCAGCCCCTGGGGCAGCGCAACTAATGAAAAACTGTTTTTT
CDR3 protein: CASSPWGSATNEKLFF

J gene: TRBJ2-7
clone size: -
D gene: TRBD2
V gene: TRBV7-6
CDR3 DNA: TGTGCCTGCAGCTCAGGACTAGCATCCGGTTACGAGCAGTACTTC
CDR3 protein: CACSSGLASGYEQYF

J gene: TRBJ1-2
clone size: -
D gene: -
V gene: TRBV12-3/TRBV12-4
CDR3 DNA: TGTGCCAGCAGGACTGGAGTCAACTATGGCTACACCTTC
CDR3 protein: CASRTGVNYGYTF

J gene: TRBJ2-1
clone size: many
D gene: TRBD1
V gene: TRBV7-2
CDR3 DNA: TGTGCCAGCAGCTCGATAACAGGGGGGTCCTACAATGAGCAGTTCTTC
CDR3 protein: CASSSITGGSYNEQFF

J gene: TRBJ2-5
clone size: many
D gene: -
V gene: TRBV29-1
CDR3 DNA: TGCAGCGTTGAGGAGCAGCAAGAGACCCAGTACTTC
CDR3 protein: CSVEEQQETQYF

J gene: TRBJ2-1
clone size: -
D gene: -
V gene: TRBV6-5
CDR3 DNA: TGTGCCAGCAGTTACTCGAATGATGGAGCTGAGCAGTTCTTC
CDR3 protein: CASSYSNDGAEQFF

J gene: TRBJ2-7
clone size: many
D gene: TRBD2
V gene: TRBV28
CDR3 DNA: TGCGCCAGCAGCTTATCGGGCGGGGGGTCCTACGAGCAGTACTTC
CDR3 protein: CASSLSGGGSYEQYF

J gene: TRBJ2-1
clone size: -
D gene: TRBD1
V gene: TRBV6-2/TRBV6-3
CDR3 DNA: TGTGCCAGCAGTAAGCCGGACAGGGGAAAAAATGAGCAGTTCTTC
CDR3 protein: CASSKPDRGKNEQFF

J gene: TRBJ2-1
clone size: few
D gene: TRBD2
V gene: TRBV9
CDR3 DNA: TGTGCCAGCAGCCTGAGAGGAACCCCGACTAGCGGGAGTTACAATGAGCAGTTCTTC
CDR3 protein: CASSLRGTPTSGSYNEQFF

J gene: TRBJ2-7
clone size: many
D gene: TRBD1
V gene: TRBV20-1
CDR3 DNA: TGCAGTGCCGCCACCGGGACAGCATCCTACGAGCAGTACTTC
CDR3 protein: CSAATGTASYEQYF

J gene: TRBJ1-6
clone size: -
D gene: -
V gene: TRBV7-9
CDR3 DNA: TGTGCCAGCAGCCTACACCGGGGGGCGAATTCACCCCTCCACTTT
CDR3 protein: CASSLHRGANSPLHF

J gene: TRBJ1-1
clone size: -
D gene: -
V gene: TRBV7-9
CDR3 DNA: TGTGCCAGCAGCTTCCCCGACAGAGAAGCTTTCTTT
CDR3 protein: CASSFPDREAFF

J gene: TRBJ2-1
clone size: -
D gene: -
V gene: TRBV5-1
CDR3 DNA: TGCGCCAGCAGCTCGACAGGTGAGGGCTACAATGAGCAGTTCTTC
CDR3 protein: CASSSTGEGYNEQFF

J gene: TRBJ2-1
clone size: -
D gene: -
V gene: TRBV7-2
CDR3 DNA: TGTGCCAGCAGCACGGGGACGGGGATATTGTTCTTC
CDR3 protein: CASSTGTGILFF

J gene: TRBJ1-2
clone size: few
D gene: -
V gene: TRBV20-1
CDR3 DNA: TGCAGTGCTAGCGACAACTATGGCTACACCTTC
CDR3 protein: CSASDNYGYTF

J gene: TRBJ1-6
clone size: -
D gene: -
V gene: TRBV20-1
CDR3 DNA: TGCAGTGCTAGAGATGAGAGGCCGACAGGCTGGTGGGATTCACCCCTCCACTTT
CDR3 protein: CSARDERPTGWWDSPLHF

J gene: TRBJ2-7
clone size: -
D gene: TRBD1
V gene: TRBV14
CDR3 DNA: TGTGCCAGCAGCCCCCAACCGGGACAGGGGAGGGAGCAGTACTTC
CDR3 protein: CASSPQPGQGREQYF

J gene: TRBJ2-1
clone size: -
D gene: TRBD2
V gene: TRBV9
CDR3 DNA: TGTGCAGGGAGCGGACTAGCGGGAAATCAGTTCTTC
CDR3 protein: CAGSGLAGNQFF

J gene: TRBJ1-4
clone size: few
D gene: TRBD1
V gene: TRBV20-1
CDR3 DNA: TGCAGTGCTCCTACAGGGGGCGGCGAAAAACTGTTTTTT
CDR3 protein: CSAPTGGGEKLFF

J gene: TRBJ1-2
clone size: few
D gene: -
V gene: TRBV29-1
CDR3 DNA: TGCAGCGTTGACGGGGGGGGCTATGGCTACACCTTC
CDR3 protein: CSVDGGGYGYTF

J gene: TRBJ1-2
clone size: -
D gene: -
V gene: TRBV28
CDR3 DNA: TGTGCCAGCAGCCGGACAACACCTGGCTACACCTTC
CDR3 protein: CASSRTTPGYTF

J gene: TRBJ2-1
clone size: few
D gene: -
V gene: TRBV9
CDR3 DNA: TGTGCCAGCAGCGCCCATCTCTCCTACAATGAGCAGTTCTTC
CDR3 protein: CASSAHLSYNEQFF

J gene: TRBJ1-1
clone size: many
D gene: -
V gene: TRBV3-1
CDR3 DNA: TGTGCCAGCAGCCGGAACGGGGGGGACACTGAAGCTTTCTTT
CDR3 protein: CASSRNGGDTEAFF

J gene: TRBJ2-3
clone size: -
D gene: -
V gene: TRBV5-1
CDR3 DNA: TGCGCCAGCGATTACCGGGGCGGCGGGACAGATACGCAGTATTTT
CDR3 protein: CASDYRGGGTDTQYF

J gene: TRBJ2-6
clone size: -
D gene: -
V gene: TRBV6-5
CDR3 DNA: TGTGCCAGCAGTTACCTTGGACAGAGCTCTGGGGCCAACGTCCGGACTTTC
CDR3 protein: CASSYLGQSSGANVRTF

J gene: TRBJ2-7
clone size: -
D gene: -
V gene: TRBV7-9
CDR3 DNA: TGTGCCAGCAGCTCCTTTTCGGAACACGAGCAGTACTTC
CDR3 protein: CASSSFSEHEQYF

J gene: TRBJ1-5
clone size: few
D gene: -
V gene: TRBV7-8
CDR3 DNA: TGTGCCAGCAGCTTAGCGTCGTCCGGGATTCATCAGCCCCAGCATTTT
CDR3 protein: CASSLASSGIHQPQHF

J gene: TRBJ2-7
clone size: few
D gene: -
V gene: TRBV10-2
CDR3 DNA: TGCGCCAGCAGCCGCGGGAACGAATACGAGCAGTACTTC
CDR3 protein: CASSRGNEYEQYF

J gene: TRBJ1-2
clone size: -
D gene: -
V gene: TRBV20-1
CDR3 DNA: TGCAGTGCCACAAGGGAAGGGGACCTTAAGGGCTACACCTTC
CDR3 protein: CSATREGDLKGYTF

J gene: TRBJ2-3
clone size: -
D gene: -
V gene: TRBV27
CDR3 DNA: TGTGCCAGCAGTTTAGAAGGGGTGTTCTCAGATACGCAGTATTTT
CDR3 protein: CASSLEGVFSDTQYF

J gene: TRBJ1-4
clone size: few
D gene: -
V gene: TRBV4-2
CDR3 DNA: TGTGCCAGCAGCCGTTTGGATGAAAAACTGTTTTTT
CDR3 protein: CASSRLDEKLFF

J gene: TRBJ2-7
clone size: few
D gene: -
V gene: TRBV6-1
CDR3 DNA: TGTGCCAGCAGTGAAGAGATAGGGTGGGGCTACGAGCAGTACTTC
CDR3 protein: CASSEEIGWGYEQYF

J gene: TRBJ2-6
clone size: many
D gene: -
V gene: TRBV9
CDR3 DNA: TGTGCCAGCAGCCTACTTGGCTCTGGGGCCAACGTCCTGACTTTC
CDR3 protein: CASSLLGSGANVLTF

J gene: TRBJ1-4
clone size: few
D gene: -
V gene: TRBV20-1
CDR3 DNA: TGCAGTGCTAATCAGGAAAAACTGTTTTTT
CDR3 protein: CSANQEKLFF

J gene: TRBJ1-1
clone size: -
D gene: TRBD1
V gene: TRBV13
CDR3 DNA: TGTGCCAGCAGCTTCAGGGGGCTAGGTAACACTGAAGCTTTCTTT
CDR3 protein: CASSFRGLGNTEAFF